The clone carrying this T cell receptor (beta chain) has more than one count but fewer than ten. The antigen remains undetermined. A second PCR of about 7 to 11 cycles used a sample-barcoded 5' primer and a J-beta primer mix. TCRdb used MiXCR to reprocess the 5' RACE reads, holding one entry per CDR3 protein. The repertoire holds 850,000 to 1,300,000 distinct CDR3 sequences, with 35% to 50% as singletons. Germline V lookup: CDR1 SGHAT, CDR2 FQNNGV. The CDR3 runs to 15 residues. Trimming took 8 bases from V and 6 from J; bases not matched to a gene: 13. This sample was taken from a study of blood T cells in healthy people across ages. The study's findings and limits: Naive and antigen-experienced cells were not separated, limiting conclusive comparison.

Sequenced: blood. The chain recombines TRBV11-2 with TRBJ2-1, with 7 bases lining up with TRBD2. The source of this sequence is an older woman in good health. CDR3 amino acids: CASSTSEPRTNEQFF. In DNA, the CDR3 is TGTGCCAGCTCCACTAGCGAGCCTAGGACCAATGAGCAGTTCTTC.